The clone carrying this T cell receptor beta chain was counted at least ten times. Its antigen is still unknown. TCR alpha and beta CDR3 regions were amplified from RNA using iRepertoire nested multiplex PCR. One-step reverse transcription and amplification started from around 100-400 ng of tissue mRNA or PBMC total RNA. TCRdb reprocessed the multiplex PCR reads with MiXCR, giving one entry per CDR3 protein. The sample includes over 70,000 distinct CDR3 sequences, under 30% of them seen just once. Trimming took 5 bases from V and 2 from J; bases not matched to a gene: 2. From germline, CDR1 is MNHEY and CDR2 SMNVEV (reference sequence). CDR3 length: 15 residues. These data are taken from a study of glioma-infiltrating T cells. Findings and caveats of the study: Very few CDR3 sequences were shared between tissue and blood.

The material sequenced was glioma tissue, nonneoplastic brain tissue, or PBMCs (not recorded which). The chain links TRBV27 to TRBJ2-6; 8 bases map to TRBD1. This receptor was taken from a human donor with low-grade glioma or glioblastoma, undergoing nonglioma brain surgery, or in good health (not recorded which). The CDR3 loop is CASSVRGPGANVLTF. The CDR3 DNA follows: TGTGCCAGCAGTGTCAGGGGGCCTGGGGCCAACGTCCTGACTTTC.